These 7 T cell receptor beta chains were sequenced from one sample in a study of Graves' ophthalmopathy and Graves' hyperthyroidism. The authors amplified TCR beta CDR3 regions, and they did so from RNA transcripts for repertoire sequencing. First-round RT-PCR relied on HTBI primers, and a second-round multiplex PCR came next. TCRdb analysed the multiplex PCR reads with MiXCR anew, one entry per CDR3 protein. This sample has around 400,000 distinct CDR3 sequences, with 20% to 25% found just once. The sequenced sample consisted of peripheral blood. These receptors were taken from a woman younger than 30 with stable Graves' hyperthyroidism.

This clonotype was counted a few times. CDR3 protein: CARTGADPLEQYF. CDR3 DNA sequence: TGTGCCCGAACTGGGGCAGATCCTCTCGAGCAGTACTTC. The V gene is TRBV30, the J gene TRBJ2-7, with a weak D call TRBD1 (5 bases). Trimming cost V 8 bases and J 6 bases, with 20 bases left between them. The V gene's germline CDR1 is GTSNPN and CDR2 SVGIG (reference sequence). This CDR3 region has 13 residues.

This clonotype was counted a few times. A much larger clone differs from this one at a single base, so this may be a read error. The V and J genes are TRBV5-4 and TRBJ1-1; D remains ambiguous. The CDR3 runs to 12 residues. Germline V lookup: CDR1 SGHNT, CDR2 YYREEE (reference sequence). CDR3 nucleotide sequence: TGTGCCAGCAGGGGAGAGAACTCTGAAGCTTTCTTT. Protein sequence: CASRGENSEAFF.

Ten or more counts support this clonotype. This rearrangement joins TRBV11-2 to TRBJ2-5; D tentatively reads TRBD1 or TRBD2 (5 bases each). The CDR3 has 14 amino acids. V gave up 0 bases and J gave up 5 bases, with 10 bases separating them. CDR1 and CDR2 (germline): SGHAT, FQNNGV. CDR3 bases: TGTGCCAGCAGCTTAGAACGGGGCCGGGAGACCCAGTACTTC. Translating it yields CASSLERGRETQYF. Filled out from reference TRBV11-2 and TRBJ2-5, the complete variable domain reads EAGVAQSPRYKIIEKRQSVAFWCNPISGHATLYWYQQILGQGPKLLIQFQNNGVVDDSQLPKDRFSAERLKGVDSTLKIQPAKLEDSAVYLCASSLERGRETQYFGPGTRLLVL.

This clonotype has ten or more counts. The chain combines TRBV5-1 with TRBJ2-7; maybe TRBD1 (5 bases). The CDR3 runs to 15 residues. In germline, CDR1 is SGHRS, CDR2 YFSETQ. The V end lost 0 bases, the J end lost 2 bases, and 12 bases lay between the germline ends. The CDR3 DNA is TGCGCCAGCAGCTTGGGACCCGACAGCCCCTACGAGCAGTACTTC. Its protein is CASSLGPDSPYEQYF.

The chain couples TRBV12-3 or TRBV12-4 to TRBJ1-5; no clear D. This CDR3 comprises 15 residues. Trimming took off 5 bases at V and 0 bases at J, with 11 bases between the two ends. CDR3 protein: CASSLRDYSNQPQHF. The CDR3 region has the DNA TGTGCCAGCAGTCTTCGAGACTATAGCAATCAGCCCCAGCATTTT.

This clonotype has ten or more counts. Relative to the germline gene, one junction end is altered; a read error may explain this. This sequence joins TRBV6-5 and TRBJ2-1; no clear D. Per the germline V gene, CDR1 is MNHEY and CDR2 is SVGAGI. This CDR3 is built from 14 residues. This CDR3 is CASSYSQDYNEKFF. Written as DNA, the CDR3 is TGTGCCAGCAGTTACTCGCAGGATTACAATGAGAAGTTCTTC.

Comments on this clonotype: Since a much larger clone is just one base distant, this may be a read error. The chain is built from TRBV5-1 and TRBJ2-5; D possibly corresponds to TRBD2 (6 bases). CDR3 size: 16 residues. The V and J ends lost 6 bases and 4 bases respectively, with 22 bases between them. The germline V gene has CDR1 SGHRS and CDR2 YFSETQ. The CDR3: CASIPEVFRGGETQYF. The CDR3 nucleotides are TGCGCCAGCATCCCGGAGGTCTTCCGGGGAGGAGAGACCCAGTACTTC.